This TCR beta chain was found in a study of molecular identifiers for immune sequencing clone quantification. CDR1 and CDR2 from the germline V gene are SGHDN and FVKESK. V was pared by 7 bases and J by 2 bases, with 9 bases between. This CDR3 comprises 12 residues. TCRdb re-derived calls from the PCR reads in MiXCR, one entry per CDR3 protein. The sample lists about 510,000 distinct CDR3 sequences; about a fifth were seen once. Sequencing input: naive CD8+ T cells from blood, with Jurkat cell RNA spiked in. Described subset: FACS-sorted CD8+CD4-CCR7+CD45RA+ naive T cells. This sequence originates from a human donor in good health. Some libraries in this study had Jurkat cell RNA spiked in. The V gene is TRBV14, the J gene TRBJ2-7; D is unresolved. The CDR3 DNA reads as TGTGCCAGCAAAGGACGGACCTACGAGCAGTACTTC. Translated: CASKGRTYEQYF.